This TCR beta chain was identified during a study of cytomegalovirus exposure and HLA in healthy donors. Study-level results: Many donors carried some public TCRs, although rarity characterized most TCR sequences.

A multiplex PCR was run with 60 Vbeta primers and 13 Jbeta primers. Profiling relied on immunoSEQ multiplex PCR, and the TCRdb table lists in-frame clones only, not all of them. There are some 150,000 clones in the sample; roughly 86% occur only once, and roughly 3.2% lies in the top ten. In its sample, this clone was seen a few times. The antigen is undetermined. Germline V gene data show CDR1 as MGHDK and CDR2 as SYGVNS. The CDR3 is 14 residues long. V was clipped by 4 bases and J by 5 bases; unmatched bases: 1. The gene calls are TRBV25-1 and TRBJ2-2; TRBD1 matches at 10 bases. Sequencing was done on a sample of PBMCs. The sequence derives from a man between 18 and 35 years old in good health and CMV-seropositive. This chain's CDR3 is CASSADRGTGELFF. Here the CDR3 DNA reads TGTGCCAGCAGTGCGGACAGGGGGACCGGGGAGCTGTTTTTT.